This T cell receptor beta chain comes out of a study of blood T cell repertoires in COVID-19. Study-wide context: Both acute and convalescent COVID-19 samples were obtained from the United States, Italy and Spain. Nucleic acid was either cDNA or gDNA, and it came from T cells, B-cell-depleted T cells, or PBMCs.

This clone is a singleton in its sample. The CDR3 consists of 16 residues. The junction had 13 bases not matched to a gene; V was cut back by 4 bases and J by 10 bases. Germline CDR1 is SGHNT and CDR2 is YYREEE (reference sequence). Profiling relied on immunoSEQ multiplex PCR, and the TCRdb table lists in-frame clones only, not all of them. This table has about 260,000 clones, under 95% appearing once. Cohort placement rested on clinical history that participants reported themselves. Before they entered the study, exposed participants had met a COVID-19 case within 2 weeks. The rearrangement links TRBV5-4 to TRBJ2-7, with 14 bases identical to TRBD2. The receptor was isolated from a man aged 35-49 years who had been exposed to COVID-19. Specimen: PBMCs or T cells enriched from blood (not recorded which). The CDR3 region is CASSLRLAGGSLGQYF. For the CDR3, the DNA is TGTGCCAGCAGCCTTAGACTAGCGGGAGGGTCCCTTGGACAGTACTTC.